One and the same sample provided the 31 T cell receptor beta chains below, sequenced in a study of T cell changes during pregnancy in multiple sclerosis (dated by TCRdb to the late 2010s). The receptor library was made with the immunoSEQ multiplex PCR assay. Entries here come from immuneACCESS through TCRdb and include only in-frame sequences with V and J called. Some clones fail to appear in such tables; in the studies checked, an unresolved V gene covers under half of the shortfall, and the cause of the remainder is unknown. The sample profile shows roughly 100,000 clones; 80% to 95% of them were found once. The ten biggest clones cover roughly 1.5% of the sample. The sequencing here drew on peripheral blood, taken after pregnancy. Receptors were obtained from a female donor with multiple sclerosis, enrolled in a pregnancy study.

The rearrangement joins TRBV5-6 to TRBJ2-7, with D possibly matching TRBD1 (6 bases). The germline V gene has CDR1 SGHDT and CDR2 YYEEEE. V was clipped by 3 bases and J by 0 bases, with 13 bases between them. CDR3 size: 15 residues. CDR3 nucleotide sequence: TGTGCCAGCAGCTCCCAGGGGCGGGCCTCCTACGAGCAGTACTTC. This encodes CASSSQGRASYEQYF. The full variable domain, completed using reference TRBV5-6 and TRBJ2-7, is DAGVTQSPTHLIKTRGQQVTLRCSPKSGHDTVSWYQQALGQGPQFIFQYYEEEERQRGNFPDRFSGHQFPNYSSELNVNALLLGDSALYLCASSSQGRASYEQYFGPGTRLTVT.

The V gene is TRBV19, the J gene TRBJ1-2; 9 nucleotides match TRBD1. CDR3 length: 14 residues. J gave up 7 bases and V 3 bases, and 6 bases lay outside the gene matches. Per germline, CDR1 LNHDA and CDR2 SQIVND (reference sequence). CDR3 bases: TGTGCCAGTAGTATGGGGGGACAGGGTCCTGGCTACACCTTC. Its translation is CASSMGGQGPGYTF.

The J gene is TRBJ2-1, the V gene TRBV10-3; tentatively, D is TRBD2 (6 bases). Trimming took 7 bases from V and 5 from J, leaving 12 bases between them. Germline V CDR1 and CDR2: ENHRY, SYGVKD. The CDR3 runs to 13 residues. As DNA, the CDR3 is TGTGCCATCACTACGGGACTTCACAATGAGCAGTTCTTC. Translating gives CAITTGLHNEQFF.

This rearrangement joins TRBV27 to TRBJ2-7; 15 bases fit TRBD2. CDR1 is MNHEY and CDR2 is SMNVEV in the germline V gene (reference sequence). This CDR3 is built from 20 residues. Trimming at V came to 2 bases and at J to 0 bases, leaving 11 bases not matched to a gene. The CDR3 loop is CASSLIGFRTSGGGSYEQYF. The CDR3 region has the DNA TGTGCCAGCAGTTTAATAGGGTTTAGGACTAGCGGGGGGGGCTCCTACGAGCAGTACTTC.

The chain couples TRBV28 to TRBJ1-1, with 7 bases matching TRBD1. This CDR3 is built from 13 residues. The V segment lost 3 bases and the J segment 8 bases; nucleotides outside the gene matches: 6. Germline CDR1 MDHEN, CDR2 SYDVKM. The CDR3 nucleotides read TGTGCCAGCAGTTTTCATCGGACAGGAGAAGCTTTCTTT. It yields the protein CASSFHRTGEAFF.

V and J are TRBV28 and TRBJ2-7, with 9 nucleotides matching TRBD1. Trimming at V came to 5 bases and at J to 4 bases, leaving 9 bases not matched to a gene. Germline V gene lookup returns CDR1 MDHEN and CDR2 SYDVKM. The CDR3 runs to 15 residues. The CDR3 loop reads CASSPFGTGMYEQYF. The CDR3, as DNA: TGTGCCAGCAGTCCATTCGGGACAGGGATGTACGAGCAGTACTTC.

V usage is TRBV9 and J usage is TRBJ1-6, with a tentative D call TRBD1 (5 bases). This CDR3 has 15 residues. Germline CDR1 is SGDLS and CDR2 is YYNGEE. Trimming cost V 0 bases and J 6 bases, with 10 bases left between them. The DNA for the CDR3 is TGTGCCAGCAGCGTAGGGGGGGACCTTAATTCACCCCTCCACTTT. This gives the protein CASSVGGDLNSPLHF.

This chain's CDR3 is CASSKVSGSPGETQYF. DNA for the CDR3: TGTGCCAGCAGCAAAGTCAGCGGGAGTCCCGGGGAGACCCAGTACTTC. This chain uses TRBV11-2 with TRBJ2-5; 8 bases align to TRBD2. This CDR3 has 16 amino acids. CDR1 is SGHAT and CDR2 is FQNNGV in the germline V gene. The V gene end was trimmed by 5 bases and the J gene end by 5 bases; junction bases not matched to a gene: 13.

This rearrangement joins TRBV2 to TRBJ2-7; 16 bases are shared with TRBD2. The CDR3 consists of 15 residues. The germline V gene encodes CDR1 SNHLY and CDR2 FYNNEI. J was trimmed by 6 bases and V by 3 bases; bases with no gene match: 2. This CDR3 reads CASSEGLAGGGEQYF. In nucleotides, the CDR3 is TGTGCCAGCAGTGAGGGACTAGCGGGAGGGGGCGAGCAGTACTTC.

The V and J genes are TRBV15 and TRBJ1-5, with 10 bases identical to TRBD1. J gave up 10 bases and V 5 bases, and 8 bases lay outside the gene matches. CDR1 and CDR2 from the germline V gene are LNHNV and YYDKDF (reference sequence). This CDR3 is built from 14 residues. In DNA, the CDR3 is TGTGCCACCAGCGCCCGGGACAGGGGATCCCCCCAGCATTTT. As protein: CATSARDRGSPQHF.

The chain carries TRBV7-8 and TRBJ2-2; TRBD2 matches 9 bases. This CDR3 spans 15 amino acids. V was pared by 4 bases and J by 4 bases, with 4 bases of the junction left unmatched. Germline V gene lookup returns CDR1 SGHVS and CDR2 FQNEAQ. CDR3 residues: CASSSAGGVTGELFF. Here the CDR3 DNA reads TGTGCCAGCAGCTCAGCGGGGGGTGTCACCGGGGAGCTGTTTTTT.

The gene calls are TRBV9 and TRBJ2-5; D is unresolved. The germline CDR1 and CDR2 sequences are SGDLS and YYNGEE. This CDR3 has 15 residues. V was cut by 1 base and J by 5 bases, with 15 bases left in between. CDR3 amino acids: CASSVRGSPGETQYF. CDR3 DNA sequence: TGTGCCAGCAGCGTACGAGGTAGCCCCGGGGAGACCCAGTACTTC.

The chain links TRBV7-9 to TRBJ1-2, with 7 bases that match TRBD1. The trim removed 7 bases at V and 1 base at J, leaving 6 bases unmatched. Germline V gives CDR1 SEHNR, CDR2 FQNEAQ (reference sequence). The CDR3 has 14 amino acids. The DNA of the CDR3 is TGTGCCAGCAACAGACAGGGTGGTAACTATGGCTACACCTTC. Its translation is CASNRQGGNYGYTF.

The chain combines TRBV28 with TRBJ1-4, with 10 bases aligning to TRBD1. The CDR3 is 18 amino acids. Looked up from germline, CDR1 is MDHEN and CDR2 is SYDVKM. V gave up 6 bases and J gave up 6 bases; unmatched junction bases: 16. In DNA form, the CDR3 reads TGTGCCAGCAGCTCTAGACCGGGACAGGGGCGGATGTATGAAAAACTGTTTTTT. Its protein product is CASSSRPGQGRMYEKLFF.

The V call is TRBV2, the J call TRBJ2-1, with 10 bases lining up with TRBD2. V shed 6 bases, J shed 5 bases, and the junction held 4 bases outside the gene matches. This CDR3 has 14 amino acids. In germline, CDR1 is SNHLY, CDR2 FYNNEI. The CDR3 spells CASSPGLADNEQFF. The CDR3 DNA reads as TGTGCCAGCAGCCCAGGACTAGCGGACAATGAGCAGTTCTTC.

CDR3 sequence reads: CASSYNRGFGETQYF. CDR3 DNA sequence: TGTGCCAGCAGTTACAACAGGGGGTTTGGAGAGACCCAGTACTTC. J is TRBJ2-5 and V is TRBV6-5; 8 bases align to TRBD1. V shed 2 bases, J shed 4 bases, and the junction held 6 bases outside the gene matches. The CDR3 contains 15 residues. The germline V gene encodes CDR1 MNHEY and CDR2 SVGAGI.

The chain recombines TRBV27 with TRBJ1-1, with 9 bases that match TRBD1. Trimming at V came to 5 bases and at J to 0 bases, leaving 7 bases not matched to a gene. Per the germline V gene, CDR1 is MNHEY and CDR2 is SMNVEV (reference sequence). CDR3 length: 16 amino acids. CDR3 coding DNA: TGTGCCAGCAGTGCGCGACAGGGGGGGGTGAACACTGAAGCTTTCTTT. It specifies CASSARQGGVNTEAFF.

This clone was counted a few times. This rearrangement joins TRBV19 to TRBJ1-5; possibly TRBD1 for D (6 bases). Germline-derived CDR1 and CDR2 are LNHDA and SQIVND (reference sequence). The V end lost 3 bases, the J end lost 0 bases, and 12 bases lay between the germline ends. CDR3 length: 16 amino acids. This CDR3 is CASSIGQSNSNQPQHF. The CDR3 coding sequence is TGTGCCAGTAGTATCGGACAGTCAAATAGCAATCAGCCCCAGCATTTT.

The rearrangement uses TRBV9 and TRBJ2-7; TRBD2 matches 9 bases. Trimming took 1 base from V and 2 from J; bases not matched to a gene: 10. Germline V lookup: CDR1 SGDLS, CDR2 YYNGEE. The CDR3 is 17 amino acids. This chain's CDR3 is CASSVSSVAGGPYEQYF. CDR3 sequence (DNA): TGTGCCAGCAGCGTATCCAGCGTTGCGGGGGGGCCCTACGAGCAGTACTTC.

The chain recombines TRBV10-2 with TRBJ1-2; maybe TRBD1 (5 bases). The CDR3 contains 14 residues. The V end was cut by 0 bases, the J end by 7 bases, with 12 bases between. Per the germline V gene, CDR1 is WSHSY and CDR2 is SAAADI. The CDR3 coding sequence is TGCGCCAGCAGTGAGTCACGGGGGGAAGGTGGCTACACCTTC. This encodes CASSESRGEGGYTF.

The chain links TRBV19 to TRBJ2-7; D is ambiguous. The CDR3 totals 13 residues. The germline gives CDR1 LNHDA, CDR2 SQIVND (reference sequence). Trimming removed 3 bases at V and 3 bases at J, with 9 bases between. The CDR3 sequence is CASSIPGSYEQYF. The CDR3 DNA follows: TGTGCCAGTAGTATCCCAGGTAGCTACGAGCAGTACTTC.

The J gene is TRBJ1-1, the V gene TRBV14, with 7 bases aligning to TRBD1. Trimming took 4 bases from V and 4 from J; bases not matched to a gene: 9. Looked up from germline, CDR1 is SGHDN and CDR2 is FVKESK. The CDR3 sequence is 15 residues long. CDR3 sequence reads: CASSRRDPGGTEAFF. The CDR3 nucleotides read TGTGCCAGCAGCCGCCGCGATCCAGGGGGCACTGAAGCTTTCTTT.

The V and J genes are TRBV6-1 and TRBJ1-1, with a weak D call TRBD1 (6 bases). Trimming stripped 6 bases from V and 6 bases from J, with 17 bases between. Germline-derived CDR1 and CDR2 are MNHNS and SASEGT. CDR3 size: 14 residues. Here the CDR3 reads CASRARGGQPEAFF. As DNA, the CDR3 is TGTGCCAGCAGGGCTCGCGGGGGGCAACCTGAAGCTTTCTTT.

Only one count was recorded for this clone. This chain links TRBV27 with TRBJ2-7; 9 bases align to TRBD1. V was clipped by 6 bases and J by 5 bases; unmatched bases: 2. The CDR3 spans 12 residues. Germline V gives CDR1 MNHEY, CDR2 SMNVEV (reference sequence). For the CDR3, the DNA is TGTGCCAGCAGACAGGGGGCGCACGAGCAGTACTTC. Translation: CASRQGAHEQYF.

CDR3 coding DNA: TGTGCCAGTAGTATATGGGCGGGGGGGCCAAAAAACATTCAGTACTTC. Encoded protein: CASSIWAGGPKNIQYF. The gene calls are TRBV19 and TRBJ2-4, with 9 bases identical to TRBD2. This CDR3 has 16 residues. CDR1 and CDR2 from the germline V gene are LNHDA and SQIVND (reference sequence). J lost 4 bases, V lost 2 bases, and 6 bases had no gene match.

This chain joins TRBV5-4 and TRBJ2-5, with 10 positions matching TRBD2. Germline V gene data show CDR1 as SGHNT and CDR2 as YYREEE (reference sequence). The V and J ends lost 7 bases and 2 bases, in that order; junction bases with no gene match: 8. This CDR3 comprises 15 residues. The CDR3 DNA sequence: TGTGCCAGCTCGTGGAGCGGGGGGGTACAAGAGACCCAGTACTTC. Encoded protein: CASSWSGGVQETQYF.

The V call is TRBV28, the J call TRBJ1-3, with D possibly TRBD1 on 5 matching bases. There are 16 residues in the CDR3. Trimming removed 3 bases from V and 0 bases from J, with 12 bases in between. The germline V gene encodes CDR1 MDHEN and CDR2 SYDVKM. In nucleotides, the CDR3 is TGTGCCAGCAGTTTGGGGCAGGCCCTCTCTGGAAACACCATATATTTT. This gives the protein CASSLGQALSGNTIYF.

The rearrangement joins TRBV30 to TRBJ1-1; a possible D gene is TRBD1 (5 bases). The length of the CDR3 is 16 residues. CDR1 and CDR2 (germline): GTSNPN, SVGIG (reference sequence). V was clipped by 3 bases and J by 4 bases, with 21 bases between them. Here the CDR3 reads CAWRLQRQGRGTEAFF. The CDR3 DNA reads as TGTGCCTGGAGGTTACAGAGGCAGGGAAGGGGCACTGAAGCTTTCTTT.

This chain links TRBV6-7 with TRBJ2-1; 7 bases fit TRBD1. TRBV6-7 carries the ORF label, with uncertain function. Trimming cost V 0 bases and J 4 bases; bases outside gene matches: 15. This CDR3 is 19 amino acids long. CDR3 sequence reads: CASSYSTGSGASLYNEQFF. As DNA, the CDR3 is TGTGCCAGCAGTTACTCGACAGGGAGCGGCGCCTCTCTATACAATGAGCAGTTCTTC.

V and J are TRBV10-3 and TRBJ1-4; 9 nucleotides agree with TRBD1. CDR1 is ENHRY and CDR2 is SYGVKD in the germline V gene. The length of the CDR3 is 16 residues. Losses at the gene ends were 0 bases for V and 5 bases for J; bases not matched to a gene: 4. The CDR3 spells CAISESRDRGNEKLFF. The CDR3 DNA follows: TGTGCCATCAGTGAGTCGAGAGACAGGGGGAATGAAAAACTGTTTTTT.

The V gene is TRBV5-4, the J gene TRBJ2-1; no clear D gene. The ends were cut back, 1 base at V and 7 bases at J, with 18 bases in the middle. CDR1 is SGHNT, CDR2 YYREEE, per germline (reference sequence). The CDR3 consists of 16 residues. The CDR3 DNA sequence: TGTGCCAGCAGCTTGCGATCTGGGCAGGCTCGGAATGAGCAGTTCTTC. It encodes CASSLRSGQARNEQFF.